The 4 T cell receptor beta chains presented below share a single source sample, sequenced in a study of T cell changes during pregnancy in multiple sclerosis. TCRdb keeps only in-frame clones here, not all; method: immunoSEQ multiplex PCR. The table lists some 67,000 clones, about 91% of them singletons, with about 2.5% in the top ten. The sequenced sample was peripheral blood, obtained in the first trimester of pregnancy. These TCRs come from a female donor with multiple sclerosis, enrolled in a pregnancy study.

This sequence joins TRBV19 and TRBJ2-3; 11 nucleotides match TRBD2. CDR1 is LNHDA and CDR2 is SQIVND in the germline V gene (reference sequence). The CDR3 has 14 residues. The V gene end was trimmed by 7 bases and the J gene end by 3 bases; junction bases not matched to a gene: 3. The CDR3 protein is CASNGLAGTDTQYF. The CDR3 DNA is TGTGCCAGTAATGGACTAGCGGGTACAGATACGCAGTATTTT.

The chain is built from TRBV2 and TRBJ1-4, with TRBD1 identical over 8 bases. Unmatched junction bases numbered 5, after V lost 1 base and J lost 7 bases. This CDR3 spans 15 amino acids. Germline CDR1 SNHLY, CDR2 FYNNEI. The CDR3 region has the DNA TGTGCCAGCAGTGAAGACAGGGGGTCGGGTGAAAAACTGTTTTTT. It translates to CASSEDRGSGEKLFF.

The J gene is TRBJ1-5, the V gene TRBV5-5; D remains ambiguous. CDR1 SGHKS and CDR2 YYEKEE come from the germline V gene (reference sequence). V was trimmed by 3 bases and J by 0 bases, leaving 13 bases between them. The CDR3 length is 16 residues. CDR3 nucleotides: TGTGCCAGCAGCTCTAGACCAGCAGATAGCAATCAGCCCCAGCATTTT. It codes for CASSSRPADSNQPQHF.

The chain employs TRBV5-1 and TRBJ2-1; D possibly corresponds to TRBD2 (6 bases). The CDR3 length is 15 residues. Trimming pared 2 bases from V and 6 bases from J, leaving 15 bases between. The germline V gene encodes CDR1 SGHRS and CDR2 YFSETQ. In DNA, the CDR3 is TGCGCCAGCAGCTTACGGGACTCTGGCTCCAATGAGCAGTTCTTC. Translated, it gives CASSLRDSGSNEQFF.